Listed here are 12 T cell receptor beta chains from one sample, sequenced in a study of blood T cell repertoires in COVID-19. Data came from immunoSEQ multiplex PCR; TCRdb stores just in-frame clones and leaves some out. The sample holds around 300,000 clones, about 88% seen once. Sequenced material: PBMCs or T cells enriched from blood (not recorded which). The receptors shown here come from a woman aged 60-75 years in a cohort exposed to, infected with or recovered from COVID-19 (not recorded which).

The rearrangement uses TRBV28 and TRBJ1-5; no clear D gene. V lost 7 bases, J lost 0 bases, and 4 bases lay in between. The CDR3 is 12 residues long. Germline V gene lookup returns CDR1 MDHEN and CDR2 SYDVKM. The CDR3 region is CASTYSNQPQHF. The CDR3, as DNA: TGTGCCAGCACTTATAGCAATCAGCCCCAGCATTTT.

This chain links TRBV28 with TRBJ2-7; 7 positions match TRBD1. The CDR3 has 14 residues. CDR1 MDHEN and CDR2 SYDVKM come from the germline V gene. J gave up 0 bases and V 5 bases, and 4 bases lay outside the gene matches. The CDR3 region has the DNA TGTGCCAGCAGTAGACAGGGAAGCTCCTACGAGCAGTACTTC. Its protein product is CASSRQGSSYEQYF.

This clone was observed a single time. V gene TRBV28 combines with J gene TRBJ1-1; the D is unclear. The CDR3 spans 12 residues. Germline values: CDR1 MDHEN, CDR2 SYDVKM. V was pared by 6 bases and J by 4 bases, with 9 bases between. The CDR3 nucleotides are TGTGCCAGCAGCCCGGTGAGCACTGAAGCTTTCTTT. Its translation: CASSPVSTEAFF.

V and J are TRBV7-3 and TRBJ1-1; D is undetermined. V lost 4 bases and J lost 1, with 7 bases in between. Germline V CDR1 and CDR2: SGHTA, FQGTGA. The length of the CDR3 is 13 residues. The CDR3 loop reads CASSSSGNTEAFF. The CDR3 nucleotides read TGTGCCAGCAGCTCCTCCGGGAACACTGAAGCTTTCTTT.

This clone has a handful of counts. CDR3 region: CASSLRGLGSGANVLTF. DNA of the CDR3: TGCGCCAGCAGCTTGAGGGGGTTGGGCTCTGGGGCCAACGTCCTGACTTTC. The J gene is TRBJ2-6, the V gene TRBV5-1; possibly TRBD1 for D (6 bases). CDR3 length: 17 residues. Trimming took off 1 base at V and 0 bases at J, with 11 bases between the two ends. Germline-derived CDR1 and CDR2 are SGHRS and YFSETQ.

With respect to this clone: Other DNA sequences within the sample encode an identical CDR3. The J gene is TRBJ1-1, the V gene TRBV10-3; D uncertain. Germline CDR1 reads ENHRY; CDR2 reads SYGVKD. The CDR3 is 12 amino acids. V was cut by 3 bases and J by 4 bases, with 6 bases left in between. The CDR3: CAISDGGTEAFF. CDR3 coding DNA: TGTGCCATCAGTGACGGCGGCACTGAAGCTTTCTTT.

This chain links TRBV6-2 or TRBV6-3 with TRBJ2-7, with TRBD1 identical over 8 bases. Unmatched junction bases numbered 1, after V lost 4 bases and J lost 5 bases. This CDR3 has 12 residues. Per the germline V gene, CDR1 is MNHEY and CDR2 is SVGEGT. The CDR3 bases are TGTGCCAGCAGTTCGGACAGGGACGAGCAGTACTTC. It specifies CASSSDRDEQYF.

This chain uses TRBV7-2 with TRBJ2-2; TRBD2 matches at 14 bases. Trimming took 1 base from V and 4 from J; bases not matched to a gene: 2. The CDR3 is 17 amino acids. CDR1 and CDR2 (germline): SGHTA, FQGNSA. CDR3 protein: CASSLGGLAGATGELFF. The CDR3, as DNA: TGTGCCAGCAGCTTAGGGGGACTAGCGGGAGCCACCGGGGAGCTGTTTTTT.

The V and J genes are TRBV5-1 and TRBJ2-3; TRBD2 matches at 10 bases. Germline V gene data show CDR1 as SGHRS and CDR2 as YFSETQ. Losses at the gene ends were 4 bases for V and 2 bases for J; bases not matched to a gene: 7. This CDR3 spans 16 amino acids. CDR3 sequence (DNA): TGCGCCAGCAGCGGAAGACTAGCGGGCGCCACAGATACGCAGTATTTT. This codes for CASSGRLAGATDTQYF.

The chain uses TRBV5-1 and TRBJ2-7, with 7 bases that match TRBD1. CDR1 and CDR2 (germline): SGHRS, YFSETQ. The CDR3 has 15 amino acids. Germline trimming cut 4 bases from V and 1 base from J; bases unmatched to any gene: 8. The CDR3 spells CASSVAGTASYEQYF. The CDR3 nucleotides read TGCGCCAGCAGCGTTGCCGGGACAGCTTCCTACGAGCAGTACTTC.

The chain recombines TRBV7-2 with TRBJ1-2, with 9 bases identical to TRBD1. V was pared by 2 bases and J by 7 bases, with 8 bases of the junction left unmatched. The length of the CDR3 is 15 residues. CDR1 is SGHTA, CDR2 FQGNSA, per germline. This CDR3 is CASSLIRDRASGYTF. CDR3 nucleotide sequence: TGTGCCAGCAGCTTAATCCGGGACAGGGCGTCTGGCTACACCTTC.

The genes are TRBV18 and TRBJ2-1; D call uncertain. Germline V gives CDR1 KGHSH, CDR2 LQKENI. Trimming took off 2 bases at V and 5 bases at J, with 10 bases between the two ends. This CDR3 is built from 14 residues. Here the CDR3 reads CASSPLTRNNEQFF. As DNA, the CDR3 is TGTGCCAGCTCACCATTGACCAGGAACAATGAGCAGTTCTTC.